This T cell receptor (beta chain) was sequenced in a study of blood T cell repertoires in COVID-19. For the study at large: The analysed material was cDNA or gDNA that came from T cells, B-cell-depleted T cells, or PBMCs.

V lost 3 bases to trimming and J lost 5 bases, with 8 bases between them. CDR3 length equals 12 residues. Germline CDR1 and CDR2: SNHLY and FYNNEI. Libraries were prepared by immunoSEQ multiplex PCR; TCRdb keeps only in-frame clonotypes and omits some of them. The sample yields 350,000 to 400,000 clones, more than 75% seen once. Enrollees, 18 to 89 years old, lived in about two dozen US areas. The V call is TRBV2, the J call TRBJ2-7; weak D call: TRBD1 (5 bases). Sequenced input: PBMCs or T cells enriched from blood (not recorded which). This TCR derives from a woman in her twenties or thirties who had recovered from COVID-19. CDR3 coding DNA: TGTGCCAGCAGTGACAGGGCCCACGAGCAGTACTTC. This codes for CASSDRAHEQYF.